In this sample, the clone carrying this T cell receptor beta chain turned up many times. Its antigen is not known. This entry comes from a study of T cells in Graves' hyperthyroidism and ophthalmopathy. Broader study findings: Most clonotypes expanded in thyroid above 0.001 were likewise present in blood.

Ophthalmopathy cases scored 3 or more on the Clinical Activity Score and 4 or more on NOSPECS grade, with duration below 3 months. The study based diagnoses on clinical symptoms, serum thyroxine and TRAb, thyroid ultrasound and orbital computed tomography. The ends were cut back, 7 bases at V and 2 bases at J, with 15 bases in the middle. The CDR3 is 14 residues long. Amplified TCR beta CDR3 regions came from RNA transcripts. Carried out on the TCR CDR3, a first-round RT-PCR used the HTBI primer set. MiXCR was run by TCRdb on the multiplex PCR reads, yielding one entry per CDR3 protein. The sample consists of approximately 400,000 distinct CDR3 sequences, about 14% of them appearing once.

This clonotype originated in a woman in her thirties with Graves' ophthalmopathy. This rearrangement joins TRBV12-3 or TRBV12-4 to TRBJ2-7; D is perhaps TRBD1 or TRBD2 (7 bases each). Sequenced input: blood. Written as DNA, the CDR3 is TGTGCCAGCATGGGGAGGGGGCCCCCCTACGAGCAGTACTTC. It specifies CASMGRGPPYEQYF.